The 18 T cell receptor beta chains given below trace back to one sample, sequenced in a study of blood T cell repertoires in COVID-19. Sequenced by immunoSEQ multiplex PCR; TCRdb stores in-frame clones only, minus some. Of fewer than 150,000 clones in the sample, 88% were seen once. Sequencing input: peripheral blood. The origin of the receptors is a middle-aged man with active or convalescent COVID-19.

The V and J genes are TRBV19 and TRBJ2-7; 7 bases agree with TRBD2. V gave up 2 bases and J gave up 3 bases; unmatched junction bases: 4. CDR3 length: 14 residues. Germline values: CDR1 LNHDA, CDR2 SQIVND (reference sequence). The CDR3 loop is CASSIILADYEQYF. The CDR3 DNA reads TGTGCCAGTAGTATAATCCTAGCGGACTACGAGCAGTACTTC.

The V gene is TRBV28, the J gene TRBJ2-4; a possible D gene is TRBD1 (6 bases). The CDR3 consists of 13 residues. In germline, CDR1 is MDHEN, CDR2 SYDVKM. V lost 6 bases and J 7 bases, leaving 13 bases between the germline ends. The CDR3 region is CASSAIDRNIQYF. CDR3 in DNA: TGTGCCAGCAGCGCGATCGACAGGAACATTCAGTACTTC.

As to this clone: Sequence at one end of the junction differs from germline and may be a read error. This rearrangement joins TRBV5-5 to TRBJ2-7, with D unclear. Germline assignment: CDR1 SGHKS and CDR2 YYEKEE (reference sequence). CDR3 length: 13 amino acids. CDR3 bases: TGTGCCAGCAGCTTGGCGTGGGCCCCTGAGCCGAACTTC. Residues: CASSLAWAPEPNF.

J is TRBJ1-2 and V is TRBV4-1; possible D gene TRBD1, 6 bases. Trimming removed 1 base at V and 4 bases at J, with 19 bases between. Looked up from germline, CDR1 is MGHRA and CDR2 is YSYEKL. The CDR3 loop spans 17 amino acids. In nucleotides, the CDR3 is TGCGCCAGCAGCCAAGGAATACAGGGCCCTCTCGGCTATGGCTACACCTTC. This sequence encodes CASSQGIQGPLGYGYTF.

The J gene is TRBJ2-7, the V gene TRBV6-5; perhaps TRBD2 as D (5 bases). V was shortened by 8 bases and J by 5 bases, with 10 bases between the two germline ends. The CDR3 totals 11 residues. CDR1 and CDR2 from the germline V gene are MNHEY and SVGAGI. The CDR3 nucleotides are TGTGCCAGCTCAACCGGGGACGAGCAGTACTTC. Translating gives CASSTGDEQYF.

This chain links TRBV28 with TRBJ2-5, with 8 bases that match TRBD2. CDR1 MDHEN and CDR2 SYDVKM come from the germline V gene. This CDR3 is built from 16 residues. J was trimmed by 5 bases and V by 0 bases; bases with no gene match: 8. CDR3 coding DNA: TGTGCCAGCAGTTTATGGACCGGGAGGGGGGGGGAGACCCAGTACTTC. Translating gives CASSLWTGRGGETQYF. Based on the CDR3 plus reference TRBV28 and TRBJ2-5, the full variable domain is DVKVTQSSRYLVKRTGEKVFLECVQDMDHENMFWYRQDPGLGLRLIYFSYDVKMKEKGDIPEGYSVSREKKERFSLILESASTNQTSMYLCASSLWTGRGGETQYFGPGTRLLVL.

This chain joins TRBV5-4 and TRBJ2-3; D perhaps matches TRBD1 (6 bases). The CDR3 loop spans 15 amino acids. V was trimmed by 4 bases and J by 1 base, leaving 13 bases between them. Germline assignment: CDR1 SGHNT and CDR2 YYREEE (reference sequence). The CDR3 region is CASSRTTGRTDTQYF. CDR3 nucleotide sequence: TGTGCCAGCAGCAGAACCACAGGGCGCACAGATACGCAGTATTTT.

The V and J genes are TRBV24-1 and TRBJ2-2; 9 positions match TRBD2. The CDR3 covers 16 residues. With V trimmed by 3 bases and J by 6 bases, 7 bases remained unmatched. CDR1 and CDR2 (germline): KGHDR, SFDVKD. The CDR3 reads CATSDVSGSGPGELFF. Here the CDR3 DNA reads TGTGCCACCAGTGATGTTAGCGGGAGTGGCCCCGGGGAGCTGTTTTTT.

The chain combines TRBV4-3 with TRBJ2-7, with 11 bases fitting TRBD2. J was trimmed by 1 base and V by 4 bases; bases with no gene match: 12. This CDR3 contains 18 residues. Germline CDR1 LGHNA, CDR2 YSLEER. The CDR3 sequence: CASSPHALAGVKSYEQYF. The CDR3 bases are TGCGCCAGCAGCCCCCATGCACTAGCGGGAGTTAAGTCCTACGAGCAGTACTTC.

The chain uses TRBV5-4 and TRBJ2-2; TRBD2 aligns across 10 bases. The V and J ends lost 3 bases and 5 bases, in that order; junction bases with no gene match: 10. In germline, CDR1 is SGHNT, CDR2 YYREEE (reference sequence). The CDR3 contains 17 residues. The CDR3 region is CASSSGTSALGTGELFF. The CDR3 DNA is TGTGCCAGCAGCTCCGGGACTAGCGCCCTGGGGACCGGGGAGCTGTTTTTT.

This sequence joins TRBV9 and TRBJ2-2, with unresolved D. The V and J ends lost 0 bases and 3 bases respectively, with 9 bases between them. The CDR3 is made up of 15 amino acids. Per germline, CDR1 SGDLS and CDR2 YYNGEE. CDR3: CASSVGWQYTGELFF. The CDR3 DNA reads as TGTGCCAGCAGCGTAGGGTGGCAGTACACCGGGGAGCTGTTTTTT.

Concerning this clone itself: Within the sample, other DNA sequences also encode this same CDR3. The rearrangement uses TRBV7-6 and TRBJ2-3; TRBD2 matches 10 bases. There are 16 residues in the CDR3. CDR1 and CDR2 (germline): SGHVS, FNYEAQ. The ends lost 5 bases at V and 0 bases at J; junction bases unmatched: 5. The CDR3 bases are TGTGCCAGCAGCCCTAGACTAGCGGGCAGCACAGATACGCAGTATTTT. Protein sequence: CASSPRLAGSTDTQYF.

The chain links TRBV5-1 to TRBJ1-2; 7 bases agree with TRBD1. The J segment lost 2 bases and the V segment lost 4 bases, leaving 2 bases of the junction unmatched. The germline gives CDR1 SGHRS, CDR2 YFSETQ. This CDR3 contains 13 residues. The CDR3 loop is CASSPTGNYGYTF. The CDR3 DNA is TGCGCCAGCAGCCCGACAGGGAACTATGGCTACACCTTC. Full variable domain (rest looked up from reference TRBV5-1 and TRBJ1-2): KAGVTQTPRYLIKTRGQQVTLSCSPISGHRSVSWYQQTPGQGLQFLFEYFSETQRNKGNFPGRFSGRQFSNSRSEMNVSTLELGDSALYLCASSPTGNYGYTFGSGTRLTVV.

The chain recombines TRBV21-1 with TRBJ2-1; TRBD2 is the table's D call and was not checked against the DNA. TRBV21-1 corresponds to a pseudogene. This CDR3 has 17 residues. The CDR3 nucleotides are TGTGCCAGCAGCAATCTGAAGCCTAGCGGGATTGTCAATGAGCAGTTCTTC. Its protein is CASSNLKPSGIVNEQFF.

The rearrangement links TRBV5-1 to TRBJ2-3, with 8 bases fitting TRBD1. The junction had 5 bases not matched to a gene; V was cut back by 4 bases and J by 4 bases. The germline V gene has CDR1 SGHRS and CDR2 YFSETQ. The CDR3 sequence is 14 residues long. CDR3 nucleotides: TGCGCCAGCAGCCCAGGGGGCGTCGCAGATACGCAGTATTTT. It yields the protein CASSPGGVADTQYF. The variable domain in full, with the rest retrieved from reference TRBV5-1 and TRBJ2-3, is KAGVTQTPRYLIKTRGQQVTLSCSPISGHRSVSWYQQTPGQGLQFLFEYFSETQRNKGNFPGRFSGRQFSNSRSEMNVSTLELGDSALYLCASSPGGVADTQYFGPGTRLTVL.

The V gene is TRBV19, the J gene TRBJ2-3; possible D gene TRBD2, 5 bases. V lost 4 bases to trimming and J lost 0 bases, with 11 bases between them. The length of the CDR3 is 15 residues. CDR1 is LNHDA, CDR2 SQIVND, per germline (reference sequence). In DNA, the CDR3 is TGTGCCAGTAGTAACCAACTAGTGAGCACAGATACGCAGTATTTT. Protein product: CASSNQLVSTDTQYF.

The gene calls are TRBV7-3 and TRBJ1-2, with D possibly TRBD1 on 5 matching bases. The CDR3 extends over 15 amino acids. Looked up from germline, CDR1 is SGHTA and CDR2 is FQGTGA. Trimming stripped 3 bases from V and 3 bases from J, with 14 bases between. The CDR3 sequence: CASSFRTPNYYGYTF. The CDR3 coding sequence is TGTGCCAGCAGCTTTCGGACACCGAATTACTATGGCTACACCTTC. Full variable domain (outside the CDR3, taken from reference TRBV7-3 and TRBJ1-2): GAGVSQTPSNKVTEKGKYVELRCDPISGHTALYWYRQSLGQGPEFLIYFQGTGAADDSGLPNDRFFAVRPEGSVSTLKIQRTERGDSAVYLCASSFRTPNYYGYTFGSGTRLTVV.

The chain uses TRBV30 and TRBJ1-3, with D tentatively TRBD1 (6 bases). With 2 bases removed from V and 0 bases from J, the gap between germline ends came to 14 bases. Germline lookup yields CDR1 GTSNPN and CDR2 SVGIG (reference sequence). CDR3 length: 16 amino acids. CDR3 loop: CAWSRGQISSGNTIYF. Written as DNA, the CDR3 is TGTGCCTGGAGTAGAGGACAGATAAGCTCTGGAAACACCATATATTTT.